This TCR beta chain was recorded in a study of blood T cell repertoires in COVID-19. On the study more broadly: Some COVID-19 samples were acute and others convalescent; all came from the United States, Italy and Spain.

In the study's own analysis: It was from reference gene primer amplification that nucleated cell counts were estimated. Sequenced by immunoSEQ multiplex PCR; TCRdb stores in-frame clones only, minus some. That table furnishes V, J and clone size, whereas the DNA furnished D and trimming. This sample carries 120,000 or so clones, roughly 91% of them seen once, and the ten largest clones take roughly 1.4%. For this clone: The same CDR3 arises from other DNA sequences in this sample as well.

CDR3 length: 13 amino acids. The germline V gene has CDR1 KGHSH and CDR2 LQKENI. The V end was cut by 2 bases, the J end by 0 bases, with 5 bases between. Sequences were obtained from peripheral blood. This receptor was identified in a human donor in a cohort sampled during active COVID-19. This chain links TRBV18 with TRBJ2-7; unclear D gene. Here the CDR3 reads CASSPSSSYEQYF. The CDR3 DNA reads TGTGCCAGCTCACCATCGAGCTCCTACGAGCAGTACTTC.